This T cell receptor beta chain was obtained from a study of shared clonotypes between healthy human individuals. Study conclusions and caveats: Blood was the sole source, and tissue repertoires probably differ. Generation of non-shared clonotypes was less probable than generation of clonotypes shared by all four donors.

The V segment lost 4 bases and the J segment 4 bases; nucleotides outside the gene matches: 14. CDR3 size: 17 residues. Germline V CDR1 and CDR2: MNHNS, SASEGT. As regards this clone: Its antigen is as yet unknown.

Several immunoSEQ plates received, in even portions, the genomic DNA of each subset. The method was immunoSEQ multiplex PCR; TCRdb's version includes in-frame clones alone and lacks a portion of them. The data contain millions of clones, roughly 91% of them singletons. The naive CD8 subset, CD45RO-negative cells positively selected for CCR7, excluded terminally differentiated effector memory CD45RA+ cells. The rearrangement joins TRBV6-1 to TRBJ2-5; 8 nucleotides match TRBD1. Material for sequencing was naive CD8+ T cells from PBMCs. The receptor was isolated from a man aged 18-30 years in good health. Some clones in this sample may be carry-over from other donors' samples. The CDR3 reads CASSGRRGQVAGETQYF. For the CDR3, the DNA is TGTGCCAGCAGTGGAAGACGGGGACAGGTCGCGGGAGAGACCCAGTACTTC.